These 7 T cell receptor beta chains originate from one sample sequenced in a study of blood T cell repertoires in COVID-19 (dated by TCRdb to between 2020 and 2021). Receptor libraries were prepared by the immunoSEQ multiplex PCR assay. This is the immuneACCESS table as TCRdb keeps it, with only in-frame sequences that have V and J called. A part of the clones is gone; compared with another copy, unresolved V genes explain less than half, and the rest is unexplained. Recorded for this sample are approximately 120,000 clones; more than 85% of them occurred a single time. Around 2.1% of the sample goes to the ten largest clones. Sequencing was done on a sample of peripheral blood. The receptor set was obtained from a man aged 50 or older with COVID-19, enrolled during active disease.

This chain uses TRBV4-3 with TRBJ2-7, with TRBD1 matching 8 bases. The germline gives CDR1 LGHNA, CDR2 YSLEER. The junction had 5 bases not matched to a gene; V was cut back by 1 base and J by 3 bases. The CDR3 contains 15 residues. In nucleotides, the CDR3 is TGCGCCAGCAGCCAAGTTTCAGGACAGGGCTACGAGCAGTACTTC. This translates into CASSQVSGQGYEQYF.

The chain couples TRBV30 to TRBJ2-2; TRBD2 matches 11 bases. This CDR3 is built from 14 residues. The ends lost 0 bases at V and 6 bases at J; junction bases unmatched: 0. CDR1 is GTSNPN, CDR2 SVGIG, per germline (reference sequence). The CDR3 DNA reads TGTGCCTGGAGTGTACTAGCGGGAGCCGGGGAGCTGTTTTTT. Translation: CAWSVLAGAGELFF.

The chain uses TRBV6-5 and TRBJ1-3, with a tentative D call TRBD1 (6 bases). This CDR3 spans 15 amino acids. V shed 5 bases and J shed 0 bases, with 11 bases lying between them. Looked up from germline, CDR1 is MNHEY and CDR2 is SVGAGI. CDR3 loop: CASSPRQASGNTIYF. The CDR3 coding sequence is TGTGCCAGCAGTCCCAGACAGGCCTCTGGAAACACCATATATTTT.

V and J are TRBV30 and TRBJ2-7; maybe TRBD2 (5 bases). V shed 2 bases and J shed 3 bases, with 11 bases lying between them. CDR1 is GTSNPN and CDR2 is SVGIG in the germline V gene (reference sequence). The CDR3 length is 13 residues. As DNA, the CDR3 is TGTGCCTGGAGTTTGGCAGGAGGCTACGAGCAGTACGTC. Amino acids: CAWSLAGGYEQYV.

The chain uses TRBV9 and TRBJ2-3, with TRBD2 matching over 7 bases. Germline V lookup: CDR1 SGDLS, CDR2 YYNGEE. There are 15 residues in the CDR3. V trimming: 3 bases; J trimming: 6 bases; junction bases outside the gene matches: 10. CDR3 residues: CASSESGTPRDTQYF. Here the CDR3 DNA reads TGTGCCAGCAGCGAGAGCGGGACCCCCCGGGATACGCAGTATTTT.

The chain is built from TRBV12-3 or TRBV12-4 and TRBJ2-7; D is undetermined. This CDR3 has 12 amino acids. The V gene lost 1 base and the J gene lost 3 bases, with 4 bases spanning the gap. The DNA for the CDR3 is TGTGCCAGCAGTTTAGGTAACTACGAGCAGTACGTC. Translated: CASSLGNYEQYV.

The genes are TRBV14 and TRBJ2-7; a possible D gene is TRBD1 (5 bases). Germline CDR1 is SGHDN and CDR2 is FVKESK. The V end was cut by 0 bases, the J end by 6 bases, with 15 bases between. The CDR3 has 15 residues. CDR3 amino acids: CASSQDGRVGCEQYV. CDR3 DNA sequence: TGTGCCAGCAGCCAAGACGGCAGGGTTGGATGCGAGCAGTACGTC.